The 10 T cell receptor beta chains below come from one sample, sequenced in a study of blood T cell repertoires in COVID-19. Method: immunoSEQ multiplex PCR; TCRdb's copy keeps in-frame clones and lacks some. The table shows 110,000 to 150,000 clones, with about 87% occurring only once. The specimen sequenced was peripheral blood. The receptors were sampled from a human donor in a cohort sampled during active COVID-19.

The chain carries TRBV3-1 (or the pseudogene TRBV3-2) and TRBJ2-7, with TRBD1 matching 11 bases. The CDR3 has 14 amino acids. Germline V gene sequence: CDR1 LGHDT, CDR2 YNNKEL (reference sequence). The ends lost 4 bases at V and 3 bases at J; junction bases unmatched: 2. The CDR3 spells CASSPGTGGYEQYF. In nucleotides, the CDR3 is TGTGCCAGCAGCCCCGGGACAGGGGGCTACGAGCAGTACTTC.

CDR3 loop: CASSREGVGYEQYF. DNA for the CDR3: TGTGCCAGTAGTCGGGAGGGAGTGGGGTACGAGCAGTACTTC. This chain links TRBV19 with TRBJ2-7; 8 bases line up with TRBD2. V lost 5 bases to trimming and J lost 4 bases; unmatched junction nucleotides: 7. Germline values: CDR1 LNHDA, CDR2 SQIVND (reference sequence). The CDR3 has 14 residues. Filled out from reference TRBV19 and TRBJ2-7, the complete variable domain reads DGGITQSPKYLFRKEGQNVTLSCEQNLNHDAMYWYRQDPGQGLRLIYYSQIVNDFQKGDIAEGYSVSREKKESFPLTVTSAQKNPTAFYLCASSREGVGYEQYFGPGTRLTVT.

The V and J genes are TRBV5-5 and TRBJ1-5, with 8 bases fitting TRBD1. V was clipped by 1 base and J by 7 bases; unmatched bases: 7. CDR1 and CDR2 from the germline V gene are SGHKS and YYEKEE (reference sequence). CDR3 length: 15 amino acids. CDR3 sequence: CASSLTGQGAQPQHF. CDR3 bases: TGTGCCAGCAGCTTGACGGGGCAGGGGGCCCAGCCCCAGCATTTT.

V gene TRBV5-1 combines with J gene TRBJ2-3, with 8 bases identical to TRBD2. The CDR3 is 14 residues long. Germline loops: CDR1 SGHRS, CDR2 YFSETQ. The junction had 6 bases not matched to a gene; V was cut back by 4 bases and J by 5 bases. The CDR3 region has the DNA TGCGCCAGCAGCCCCGGGGGGGCCGAAGATACGCAGTATTTT. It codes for CASSPGGAEDTQYF.

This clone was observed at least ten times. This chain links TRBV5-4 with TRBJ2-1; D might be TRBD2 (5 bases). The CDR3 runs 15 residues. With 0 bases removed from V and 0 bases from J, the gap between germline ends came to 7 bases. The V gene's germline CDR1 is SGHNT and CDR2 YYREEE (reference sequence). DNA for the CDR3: TGTGCCAGCAGCTTGGGAGGGAGCTCCTACAATGAGCAGTTCTTC. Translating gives CASSLGGSSYNEQFF.

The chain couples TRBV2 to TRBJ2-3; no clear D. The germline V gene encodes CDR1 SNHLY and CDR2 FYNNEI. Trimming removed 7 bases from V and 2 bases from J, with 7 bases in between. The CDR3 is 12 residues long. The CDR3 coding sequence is TGTGCCAGCACGGTAAACACAGATACGCAGTATTTT. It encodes CASTVNTDTQYF.

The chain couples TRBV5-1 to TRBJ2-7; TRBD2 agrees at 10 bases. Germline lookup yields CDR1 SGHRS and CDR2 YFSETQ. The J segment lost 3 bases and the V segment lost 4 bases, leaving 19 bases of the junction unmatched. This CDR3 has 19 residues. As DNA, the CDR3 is TGCGCCAGCAGCAATTTAAGAGCGGGGGGGATTAATAAGAACTACGAGCAGTACTTC. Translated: CASSNLRAGGINKNYEQYF. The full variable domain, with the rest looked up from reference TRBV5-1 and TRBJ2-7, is KAGVTQTPRYLIKTRGQQVTLSCSPISGHRSVSWYQQTPGQGLQFLFEYFSETQRNKGNFPGRFSGRQFSNSRSEMNVSTLELGDSALYLCASSNLRAGGINKNYEQYFGPGTRLTVT.

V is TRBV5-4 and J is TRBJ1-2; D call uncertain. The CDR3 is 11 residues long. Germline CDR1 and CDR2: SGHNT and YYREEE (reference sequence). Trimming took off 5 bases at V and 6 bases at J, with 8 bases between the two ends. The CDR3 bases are TGTGCCAGCAGTGCGGAAAATGGCTACACCTTC. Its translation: CASSAENGYTF.

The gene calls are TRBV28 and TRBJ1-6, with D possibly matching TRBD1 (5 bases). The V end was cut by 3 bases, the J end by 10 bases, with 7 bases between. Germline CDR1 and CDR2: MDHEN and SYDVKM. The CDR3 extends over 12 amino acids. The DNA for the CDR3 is TGTGCCAGCAGTTTCGGGGGGTCACCCCTCCACTTT. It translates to CASSFGGSPLHF.

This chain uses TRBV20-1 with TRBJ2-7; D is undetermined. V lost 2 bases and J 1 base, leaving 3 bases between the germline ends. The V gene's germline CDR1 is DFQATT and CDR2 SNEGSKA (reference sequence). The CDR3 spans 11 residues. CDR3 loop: CSARLSYEQYF. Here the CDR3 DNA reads TGCAGTGCTAGATTATCCTACGAGCAGTACTTC.